The entry below gives a single TCR beta chain sequence along with its context. With 7 bases removed from V and 4 bases from J, the gap between germline ends came to 7 bases. CDR3 length: 11 residues. CDR1 and CDR2 (germline): MDHEN, SYDVKM. The data were obtained in a study of cytomegalovirus exposure and HLA in healthy donors. The PCR employed 60 Vbeta primers together with 13 Jbeta primers. The method was immunoSEQ multiplex PCR; TCRdb's version includes in-frame clones alone and lacks a portion of them. The sample shows roughly 150,000 clones, more than 75% of them seen only once. The receptor's source is a woman aged 18 to 35 in good health and CMV-seronegative. Sequencing was done on a sample of PBMCs. The chain is built from TRBV28 and TRBJ1-1; D not resolved. As DNA, the CDR3 is TGTGCCAGCATGAGCCCCACTGAAGCTTTCTTT. This gives the protein CASMSPTEAFF.